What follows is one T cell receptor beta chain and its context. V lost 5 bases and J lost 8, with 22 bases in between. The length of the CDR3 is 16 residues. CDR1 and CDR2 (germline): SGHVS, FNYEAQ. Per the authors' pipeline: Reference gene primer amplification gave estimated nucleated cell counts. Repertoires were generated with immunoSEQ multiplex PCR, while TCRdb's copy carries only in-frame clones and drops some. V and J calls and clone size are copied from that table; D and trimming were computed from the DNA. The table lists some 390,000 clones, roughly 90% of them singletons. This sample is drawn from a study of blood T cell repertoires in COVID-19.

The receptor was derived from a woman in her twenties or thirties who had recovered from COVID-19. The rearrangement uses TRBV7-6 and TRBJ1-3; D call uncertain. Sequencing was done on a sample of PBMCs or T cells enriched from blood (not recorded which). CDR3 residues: CASSPYREGTRHTIYF. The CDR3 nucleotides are TGTGCCAGCAGCCCCTACCGGGAGGGAACCCGGCACACCATATATTTT.